Shown below are 3 T cell receptor beta chains from a single sample sequenced in a study of blood T cell repertoires in COVID-19 (dated by TCRdb to 2018 to 2021). Libraries were made using the immunoSEQ multiplex PCR assay. The table comes from immuneACCESS by way of TCRdb, which keeps in-frame sequences with V and J called. Part of the clones is missing from these tables; in studies checked, under half for an unresolved V gene and the rest for unknown reasons. The sample data list approximately 200,000 clones, and less than 85% of these were observed just once. Clones ranked in the top ten supply 7.8% of the sample. The specimen was peripheral blood. These receptors all come from a woman aged 80 or older with COVID-19, enrolled during active disease.

The chain links TRBV18 to TRBJ2-7; D not certain. The V gene lost 3 bases and the J gene lost 2 bases, with 14 bases spanning the gap. The CDR3 has 15 amino acids. CDR1 and CDR2 (germline): KGHSH, LQKENI. The CDR3 region is CASSPAEVGTYEQYF. For the CDR3, the DNA is TGTGCCAGCTCACCGGCCGAAGTGGGCACCTACGAGCAGTACTTC.

In this sample, this clone turned up once. This chain uses TRBV5-1 with TRBJ2-2; the D gene is possibly TRBD2 (6 bases). V lost 5 bases and J 5 bases, leaving 13 bases between the germline ends. Germline CDR1 SGHRS, CDR2 YFSETQ. This CDR3 is 14 amino acids long. CDR3 in DNA: TGCGCCAGCAGTTTCTCACGGGGGACCGGGGAGCTGTTTTTT. This codes for CASSFSRGTGELFF. Looking up the rest from reference TRBV5-1 and TRBJ2-2 gives the full variable domain: KAGVTQTPRYLIKTRGQQVTLSCSPISGHRSVSWYQQTPGQGLQFLFEYFSETQRNKGNFPGRFSGRQFSNSRSEMNVSTLELGDSALYLCASSFSRGTGELFFGEGSRLTVL.

This clone was detected only a few times. This sequence joins TRBV3-1 (or the pseudogene TRBV3-2) and TRBJ2-1; no firm D call. The CDR3 runs 11 residues. Trimming stripped 6 bases from V and 5 bases from J, with 5 bases between. Germline-derived CDR1 and CDR2 are LGHDT and YNNKEL (reference sequence). This CDR3 is CASRIDNEQFF. The CDR3 DNA follows: TGTGCCAGCAGAATCGACAATGAGCAGTTCTTC.